This paragraph covers one T cell receptor (beta chain) sequence. Sequencing used immunoSEQ multiplex PCR; TCRdb keeps in-frame clones, though not all of them. The sample carries roughly 560,000 clones, 78% recorded once. The data originate from a study of shared T cell receptors in the human thymus. The CDR3 runs 15 residues. V lost 3 bases and J lost 4; bases outside the gene matches: 4. The germline V gene has CDR1 LGHNA and CDR2 YSLEER. The sample was also linked to a second study, of human thymus T cells.

The material sequenced was thymocytes. The chain employs TRBV4-3 and TRBJ2-1, with 9 nucleotides matching TRBD2. This TCR derives from a boy under two years old with a congenital heart defect. CDR3 amino acids: CASSQGLAVYNEQFF. CDR3 DNA: TGCGCCAGCAGCCAGGGACTAGCTGTGTACAATGAGCAGTTCTTC.